Sequencing of this TCR beta chain was carried out in a study of blood T cells in healthy people across ages. Whole-study results and caveats: Lack of knowledge of donor CMV status possibly confounded expanded clonotype changes. When set beside aged donors, long-lived donors presented more naive CD4+ cells and higher diversity.

The sample holds a few counts of this clonotype. Antigen specificity is unknown. With a J-beta primer mix and a sample-barcoded 5' primer, a second PCR ran roughly 6 to 11 cycles. Every sample gave at least 2.5 million paired-end reads containing CDR3. TCRdb re-analysed the 5' RACE reads in MiXCR, keeping a single row per CDR3 protein. The data hold some 1.8 million distinct CDR3 sequences, with about two fifths observed a single time. Germline V CDR1 and CDR2: SEHNR, FQNEAQ (reference sequence). The CDR3 covers 12 residues. V gave up 5 bases and J gave up 6 bases, with 10 bases separating them. The J gene is TRBJ1-2, the V gene TRBV7-9, with unresolved D. Sequencing input: blood. The TCR was taken from a human donor in good health. The CDR3 is CASSQLGHGYTF. The CDR3 bases are TGTGCCAGCAGCCAACTCGGCCATGGCTACACCTTC.